This T cell receptor (beta chain) appears in the sequencing data of a study of glioma-infiltrating T cells. Using RNA template, CDR3s of TCR alpha and beta were amplified with iRepertoire arm-PCR. Via MiXCR, TCRdb re-called the multiplex PCR reads, giving one row per CDR3 protein. The sample has roughly 100,000 distinct CDR3 sequences, under 30% seen once. Study observations and caveats: Non-neoplastic patients had below-expected tissue-blood divergence, while all gliomas exceeded expectation. Only very few CDR3 sequences appeared in both tissue and blood.

This clonotype was counted many times. Its antigen remains unknown. The CDR3 covers 15 residues. J gave up 4 bases and V 2 bases, and 7 bases lay outside the gene matches. Germline CDR1 MNHEY, CDR2 SMNVEV (reference sequence). The chain is built from TRBV27 and TRBJ1-2; 7 bases are shared with TRBD1. The sequence was obtained from a human donor with low-grade glioma or glioblastoma, undergoing nonglioma brain surgery, or in good health (not recorded which). Specimen: glioma tissue, nonneoplastic brain tissue, or PBMCs (not recorded which). CDR3 sequence reads: CASSLISRGVYGYTF. The CDR3 DNA follows: TGTGCCAGCAGTTTAATATCCAGGGGGGTCTATGGCTACACCTTC.